One sample yielded the 11 T cell receptor beta chains listed below, sequenced in a study of blood T cells in healthy people across ages. Together with a sample-barcoded 5' primer, a J-beta primer mix was included in a second PCR lasting about 7 to 11 cycles. TCRdb reprocessed the 5' RACE reads via MiXCR and lists one record per CDR3 protein. The repertoire holds a few hundred thousand distinct CDR3 sequences, with 45% to 65% as singletons. Sequenced material: blood. These TCRs come from a man aged 55 to 70 in good health.

This clonotype appeared a few times. V gene TRBV3-1 combines with J gene TRBJ2-4, with 8 bases fitting TRBD2. The last part of the DNA fits TRBJ2-7 better; the J call may be wrong. The germline gives CDR1 LGHDT, CDR2 YNNKEL (reference sequence). CDR3 length: 15 residues. The CDR3, as DNA: TGTGCCAGCAGCCAAGACCCAGCGGGAGCCTACGAGCAGTACTTC. Translated: CASSQDPAGAYEQYF.

The chain combines TRBV11-2 with TRBJ2-1; 8 nucleotides line up with TRBD2. The germline gives CDR1 SGHAT, CDR2 FQNNGV. V was clipped by 1 base and J by 7 bases; unmatched bases: 6. The CDR3 sequence is 15 residues long. The CDR3 nucleotides read TGTGCCAGCAGCTTAGCGGGGGGGTGGATGAATGAGCAGTTCTTC. This codes for CASSLAGGWMNEQFF. The variable domain in full, completed from reference TRBV11-2 and TRBJ2-1, reads EAGVAQSPRYKIIEKRQSVAFWCNPISGHATLYWYQQILGQGPKLLIQFQNNGVVDDSQLPKDRFSAERLKGVDSTLKIQPAKLEDSAVYLCASSLAGGWMNEQFFGPGTRLTVL.

The chain employs TRBV6-2 or TRBV6-3 and TRBJ2-1; D gene ambiguous. CDR1 is MNHEY, CDR2 SVGEGT, per germline. V lost 6 bases, J lost 0 bases, and 3 bases lay in between. There are 12 residues in the CDR3. The CDR3 region has the DNA TGTGCCAGCAGAGTCTCCTACAATGAGCAGTTCTTC. This encodes CASRVSYNEQFF.

V usage is TRBV7-6 and J usage is TRBJ2-3; TRBD2 aligns across 9 bases. The CDR3 spans 14 residues. CDR1 is SGHVS, CDR2 FNYEAQ, per germline. With V trimmed by 5 bases and J by 10 bases, 10 bases remained unmatched. The DNA for the CDR3 is TGTGCCAGCAGCCCCGGGACTAGCCTTAGGGCGCAGTATTTT. The encoded protein is CASSPGTSLRAQYF. The complete variable domain, with remaining parts taken from reference TRBV7-6 and TRBJ2-3, reads GAGVSQSPRYKVTKRGQDVALRCDPISGHVSLYWYRQALGQGPEFLTYFNYEAQQDKSGLPNDRFSAERPEGSISTLTIQRTEQRDSAMYRCASSPGTSLRAQYFGPGTRLTVL.

The rearrangement uses TRBV7-8 and TRBJ2-5, with D maybe TRBD2 (5 bases). Germline V gene lookup returns CDR1 SGHVS and CDR2 FQNEAQ. The CDR3 has 17 residues. The germline V and J ends were trimmed by 5 bases and 1 base, with 20 bases remaining between them. CDR3 in DNA: TGTGCCAGCAGCCCAGGAAGGCAGACTACCCTCCAAGAGACCCAGTACTTC. Translated: CASSPGRQTTLQETQYF.

The chain links TRBV13 to TRBJ1-3; 10 positions match TRBD1. The CDR3 length is 14 residues. Germline CDR1 reads PRHDT; CDR2 reads FYEKMQ (reference sequence). J gave up 3 bases and V 6 bases, and 2 bases lay outside the gene matches. The CDR3 coding sequence is TGTGCCAGCAGTGACAGGGGGCTTGGAAACACCATATATTTT. This gives the protein CASSDRGLGNTIYF. The whole variable domain, remainder taken from reference TRBV13 and TRBJ1-3, is AAGVIQSPRHLIKEKRETATLKCYPIPRHDTVYWYQQGPGQDPQFLISFYEKMQSDKGSIPDRFSAQQFSDYHSELNMSSLELGDSALYFCASSDRGLGNTIYFGEGSWLTVV.

This clonotype showed up just a few times. V is TRBV11-2 and J is TRBJ2-7; D gene unclear. The CDR3 sequence is 14 residues long. CDR1 is SGHAT and CDR2 is FQNNGV in the germline V gene. Trimming cost V 5 bases and J 3 bases, with 14 bases left between them. The DNA of the CDR3 is TGTGCCAGCAGCCTACGGACGTCTAACTACGAGCAGTACTTC. Translated, it gives CASSLRTSNYEQYF.

This clonotype was detected a few times. The V call is TRBV28, the J call TRBJ2-7; the match to TRBD2 covers 14 bases. CDR1 and CDR2 from the germline V gene are MDHEN and SYDVKM. Trimming at V came to 6 bases and at J to 5 bases, leaving 6 bases not matched to a gene. This CDR3 is built from 15 residues. CDR3 DNA: TGTGCCAGCAGGGGGGGGACTAGCGGGAGCCACGAGCAGTACTTC. It translates to CASRGGTSGSHEQYF.

This rearrangement joins TRBV11-2 to TRBJ2-1; 10 bases align to TRBD2. Germline values: CDR1 SGHAT, CDR2 FQNNGV. Trimming cost V 5 bases and J 7 bases; bases outside gene matches: 8. The CDR3 covers 15 residues. CDR3 in DNA: TGTGCCAGCAGCCCTTCTAGCGGGAGAGGGAATGAGCAGTTCTTC. As protein: CASSPSSGRGNEQFF.

This clonotype was seen a handful of times. J is TRBJ2-4 and V is TRBV12-3 or TRBV12-4; 9 nucleotides agree with TRBD1. J lost 7 bases, V lost 6 bases, and 19 bases had no gene match. CDR3 length: 18 residues. In DNA, the CDR3 is TGTGCCAGCAGAACAACAGGGGGCGATGGCGGCGGGCGGAACATTCAGTACTTC. The encoded protein is CASRTTGGDGGGRNIQYF.

As regards this clonotype: Given a much more abundant clone one base away, this may be a read error. This chain connects TRBV7-2 to TRBJ2-3; D is unresolved. The CDR3 runs 12 residues. In germline, CDR1 is SGHTA, CDR2 FQGNSA. The CDR3 loop reads CASSRRRDAQYF. CDR3 DNA: TGTGCCAGCAGCCGGAGACGAGATGCGCAGTATTTT.